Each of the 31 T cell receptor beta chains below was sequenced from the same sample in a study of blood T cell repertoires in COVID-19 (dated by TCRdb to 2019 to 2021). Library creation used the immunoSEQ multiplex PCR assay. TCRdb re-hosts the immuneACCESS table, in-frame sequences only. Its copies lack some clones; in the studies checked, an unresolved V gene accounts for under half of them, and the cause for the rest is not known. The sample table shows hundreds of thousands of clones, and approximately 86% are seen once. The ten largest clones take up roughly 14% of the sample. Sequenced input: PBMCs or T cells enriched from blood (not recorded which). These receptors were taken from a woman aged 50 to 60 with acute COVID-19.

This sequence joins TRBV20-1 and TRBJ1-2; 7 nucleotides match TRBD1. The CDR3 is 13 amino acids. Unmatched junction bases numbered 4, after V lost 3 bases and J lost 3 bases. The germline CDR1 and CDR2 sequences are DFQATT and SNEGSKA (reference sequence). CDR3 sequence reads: CSASWGTDYGYTF. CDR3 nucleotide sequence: TGCAGTGCTAGTTGGGGGACAGACTATGGCTACACCTTC.

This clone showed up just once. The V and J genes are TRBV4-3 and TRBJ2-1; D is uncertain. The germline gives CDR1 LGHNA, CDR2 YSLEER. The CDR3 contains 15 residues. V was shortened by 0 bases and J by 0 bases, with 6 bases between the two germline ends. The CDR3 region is CASSQDLGSYNEQFF. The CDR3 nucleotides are TGCGCCAGCAGCCAAGATCTAGGCTCCTACAATGAGCAGTTCTTC.

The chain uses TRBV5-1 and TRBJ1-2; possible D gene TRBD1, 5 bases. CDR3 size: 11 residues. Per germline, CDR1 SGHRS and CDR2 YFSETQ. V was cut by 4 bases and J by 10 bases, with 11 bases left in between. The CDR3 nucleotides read TGCGCCAGCAGCCTCCAGGGTATCTACACCTTC. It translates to CASSLQGIYTF.

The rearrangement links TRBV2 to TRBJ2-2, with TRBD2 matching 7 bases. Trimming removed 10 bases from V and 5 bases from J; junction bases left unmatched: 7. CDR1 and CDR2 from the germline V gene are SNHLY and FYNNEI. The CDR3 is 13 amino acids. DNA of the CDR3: TGTGCCACCGCCCCGCGGGGGACCGGGGAGCTGTTTTTT. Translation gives CATAPRGTGELFF.

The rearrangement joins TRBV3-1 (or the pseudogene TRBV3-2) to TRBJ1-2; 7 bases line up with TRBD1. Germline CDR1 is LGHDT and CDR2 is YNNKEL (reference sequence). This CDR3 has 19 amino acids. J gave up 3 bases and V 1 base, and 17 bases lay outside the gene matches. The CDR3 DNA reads TGTGCCAGCAGCCAAGCACCGGGACAGAAGACTGATGGGTACTATGGCTACACCTTC. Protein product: CASSQAPGQKTDGYYGYTF.

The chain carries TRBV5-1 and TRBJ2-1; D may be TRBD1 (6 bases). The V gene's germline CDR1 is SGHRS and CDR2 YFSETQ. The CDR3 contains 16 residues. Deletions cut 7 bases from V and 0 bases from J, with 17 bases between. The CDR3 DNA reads TGCGCCAGCCGCCCTGGAACAGGGAGCTCCTACAATGAGCAGTTCTTC. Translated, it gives CASRPGTGSSYNEQFF. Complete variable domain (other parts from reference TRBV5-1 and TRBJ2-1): KAGVTQTPRYLIKTRGQQVTLSCSPISGHRSVSWYQQTPGQGLQFLFEYFSETQRNKGNFPGRFSGRQFSNSRSEMNVSTLELGDSALYLCASRPGTGSSYNEQFFGPGTRLTVL.

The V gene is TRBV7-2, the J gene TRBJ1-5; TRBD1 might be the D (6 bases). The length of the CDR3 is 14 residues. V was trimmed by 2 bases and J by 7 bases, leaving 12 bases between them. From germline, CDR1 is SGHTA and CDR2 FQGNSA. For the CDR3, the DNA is TGTGCCAGCAGCTTACGGGGGGCAGGCCAGCCCCAGCATTTT. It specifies CASSLRGAGQPQHF. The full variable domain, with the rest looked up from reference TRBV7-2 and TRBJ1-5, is GAGVSQSPSNKVTEKGKDVELRCDPISGHTALYWYRQSLGQGLEFLIYFQGNSAPDKSGLPSDRFSAERTGGSVSTLTIQRTQQEDSAVYLCASSLRGAGQPQHFGDGTRLSIL.

The CDR3 loop reads CAITEGLLQPQHF. The CDR3, as DNA: TGTGCCATCACCGAGGGACTTCTTCAGCCCCAGCATTTT. The J gene is TRBJ1-5, the V gene TRBV10-3; D is perhaps TRBD1 (5 bases). The CDR3 consists of 13 residues. The germline V and J ends were trimmed by 7 bases and 6 bases, with 13 bases remaining between them. Per germline, CDR1 ENHRY and CDR2 SYGVKD.

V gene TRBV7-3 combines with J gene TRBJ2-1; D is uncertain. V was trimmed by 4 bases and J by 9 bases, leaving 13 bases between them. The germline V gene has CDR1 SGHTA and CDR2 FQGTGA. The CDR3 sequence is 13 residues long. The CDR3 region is CASSSIRHGEQFF. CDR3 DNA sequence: TGTGCCAGCAGCTCTATACGCCACGGTGAGCAGTTCTTC.

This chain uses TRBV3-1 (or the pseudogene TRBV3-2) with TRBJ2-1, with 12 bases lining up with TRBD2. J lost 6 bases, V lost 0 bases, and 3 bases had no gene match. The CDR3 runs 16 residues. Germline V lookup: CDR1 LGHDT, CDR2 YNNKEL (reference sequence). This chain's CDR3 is CASSQDSSGRANEQFF. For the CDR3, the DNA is TGTGCCAGCAGCCAAGACTCTAGCGGGAGGGCCAATGAGCAGTTCTTC.

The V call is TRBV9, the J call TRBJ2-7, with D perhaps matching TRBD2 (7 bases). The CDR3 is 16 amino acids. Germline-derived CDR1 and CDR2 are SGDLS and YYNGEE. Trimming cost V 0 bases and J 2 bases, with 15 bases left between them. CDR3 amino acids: CASSVDGAGATYEQYF. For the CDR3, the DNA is TGTGCCAGCAGCGTAGATGGTGCGGGGGCGACCTACGAGCAGTACTTC.

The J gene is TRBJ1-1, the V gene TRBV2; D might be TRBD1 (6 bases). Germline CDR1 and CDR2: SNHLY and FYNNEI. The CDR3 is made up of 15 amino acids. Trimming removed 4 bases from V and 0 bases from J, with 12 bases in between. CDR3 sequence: CASSGQAIMNTEAFF. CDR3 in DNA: TGTGCCAGCAGTGGACAGGCGATCATGAACACTGAAGCTTTCTTT.

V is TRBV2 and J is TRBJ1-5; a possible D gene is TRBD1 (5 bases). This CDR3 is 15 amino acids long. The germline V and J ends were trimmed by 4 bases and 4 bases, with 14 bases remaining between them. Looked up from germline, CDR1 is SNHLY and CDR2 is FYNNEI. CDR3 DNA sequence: TGTGCCAGCAGTGTTGGAGGGTGGGGGAATCAGCCCCAGCATTTT. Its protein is CASSVGGWGNQPQHF.

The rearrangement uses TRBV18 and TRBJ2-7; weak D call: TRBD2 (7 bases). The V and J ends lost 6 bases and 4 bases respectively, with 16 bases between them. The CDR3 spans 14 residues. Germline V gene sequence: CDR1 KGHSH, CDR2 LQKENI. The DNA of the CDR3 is TGTGCCAGCTCGCCATTGGGGGGGGCTTACGAGCAGTACTTC. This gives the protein CASSPLGGAYEQYF. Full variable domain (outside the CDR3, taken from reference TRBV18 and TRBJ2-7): NAGVMQNPRHLVRRRGQEARLRCSPMKGHSHVYWYRQLPEEGLKFMVYLQKENIIDESGMPKERFSAEFPKEGPSILRIQQVVRGDSAAYFCASSPLGGAYEQYFGPGTRLTVT.

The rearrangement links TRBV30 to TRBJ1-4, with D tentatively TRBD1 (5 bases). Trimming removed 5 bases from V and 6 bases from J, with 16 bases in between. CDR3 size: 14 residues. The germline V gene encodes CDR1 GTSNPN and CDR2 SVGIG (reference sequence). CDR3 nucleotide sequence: TGTGCCTGGTCCGTACGACAGATGGATGAAAAACTGTTTTTT. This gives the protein CAWSVRQMDEKLFF. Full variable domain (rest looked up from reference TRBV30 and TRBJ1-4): SQTIHQWPATLVQPVGSPLSLECTVEGTSNPNLYWYRQAAGRGLQLLFYSVGIGQISSEVPQNLSASRPQDRQFILSSKKLLLSDSGFYLCAWSVRQMDEKLFFGSGTQLSVL.

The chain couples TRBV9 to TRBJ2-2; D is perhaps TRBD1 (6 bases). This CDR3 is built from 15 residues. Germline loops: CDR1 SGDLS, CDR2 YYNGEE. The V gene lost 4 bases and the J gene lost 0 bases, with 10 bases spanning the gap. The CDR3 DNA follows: TGTGCCAGCAGCACAGGGAATACGAACACCGGGGAGCTGTTTTTT. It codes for CASSTGNTNTGELFF. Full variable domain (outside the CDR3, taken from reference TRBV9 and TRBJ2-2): DSGVTQTPKHLITATGQRVTLRCSPRSGDLSVYWYQQSLDQGLQFLIQYYNGEERAKGNILERFSAQQFPDLHSELNLSSLELGDSALYFCASSTGNTNTGELFFGEGSRLTVL.

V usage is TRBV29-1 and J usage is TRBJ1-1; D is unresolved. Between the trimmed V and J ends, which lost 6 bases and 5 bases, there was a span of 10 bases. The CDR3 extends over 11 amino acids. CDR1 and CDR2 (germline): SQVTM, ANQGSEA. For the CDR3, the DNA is TGCAGCGTAGTCGGAGGGACTGAAGCTTTCTTT. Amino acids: CSVVGGTEAFF. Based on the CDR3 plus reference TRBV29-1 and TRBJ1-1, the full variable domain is SAVISQKPSRDICQRGTSLTIQCQVDSQVTMMFWYRQQPGQSLTLIATANQGSEATYESGFVIDKFPISRPNLTFSTLTVSNMSPEDSSIYLCSVVGGTEAFFGQGTRLTVV.

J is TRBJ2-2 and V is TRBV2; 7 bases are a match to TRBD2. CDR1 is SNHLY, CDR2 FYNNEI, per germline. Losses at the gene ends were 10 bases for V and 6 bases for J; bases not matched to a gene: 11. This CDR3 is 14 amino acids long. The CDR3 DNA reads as TGTGCCACCGACCGACTAGCCATTTCCGGGGAGCTGTTTTTT. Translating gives CATDRLAISGELFF.

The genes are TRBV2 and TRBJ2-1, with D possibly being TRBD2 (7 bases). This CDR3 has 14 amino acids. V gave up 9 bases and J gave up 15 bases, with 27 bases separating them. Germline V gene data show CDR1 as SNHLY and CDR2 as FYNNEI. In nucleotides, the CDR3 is TGTGCCAGGGGACAATTGACCTCCGGGGGGCATGTGTTCTTC. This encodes CARGQLTSGGHVFF.

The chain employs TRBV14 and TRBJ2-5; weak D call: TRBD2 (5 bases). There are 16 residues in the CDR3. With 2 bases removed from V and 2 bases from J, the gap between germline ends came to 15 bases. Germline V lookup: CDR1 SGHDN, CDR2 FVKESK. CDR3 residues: CASSQHEQTGQETQYF. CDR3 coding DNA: TGTGCCAGCAGCCAACACGAACAGACGGGACAAGAGACCCAGTACTTC.

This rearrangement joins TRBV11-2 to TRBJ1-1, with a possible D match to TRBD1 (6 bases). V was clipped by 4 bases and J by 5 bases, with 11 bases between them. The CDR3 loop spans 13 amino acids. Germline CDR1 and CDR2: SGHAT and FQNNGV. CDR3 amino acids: CASSWGGLTEAFF. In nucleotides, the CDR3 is TGTGCCAGCAGCTGGGGGGGGCTGACTGAAGCTTTCTTT.

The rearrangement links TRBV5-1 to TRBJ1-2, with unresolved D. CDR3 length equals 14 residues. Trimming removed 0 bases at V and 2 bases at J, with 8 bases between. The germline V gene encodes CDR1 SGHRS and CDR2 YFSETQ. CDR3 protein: CASSLEHANYGYTF. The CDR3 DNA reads TGCGCCAGCAGCTTGGAGCACGCCAACTATGGCTACACCTTC.

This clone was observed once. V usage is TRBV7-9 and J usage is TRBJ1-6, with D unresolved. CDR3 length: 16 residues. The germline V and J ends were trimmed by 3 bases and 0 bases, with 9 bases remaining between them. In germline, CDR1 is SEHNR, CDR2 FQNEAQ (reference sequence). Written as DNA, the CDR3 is TGTGCCAGCAGCTTGCCCGGGGTCTCCTATAATTCACCCCTCCACTTT. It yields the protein CASSLPGVSYNSPLHF. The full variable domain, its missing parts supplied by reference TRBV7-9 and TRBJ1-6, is DTGVSQNPRHKITKRGQNVTFRCDPISEHNRLYWYRQTLGQGPEFLTYFQNEAQLEKSRLLSDRFSAERPKGSFSTLEIQRTEQGDSAMYLCASSLPGVSYNSPLHFGNGTRLTVT.

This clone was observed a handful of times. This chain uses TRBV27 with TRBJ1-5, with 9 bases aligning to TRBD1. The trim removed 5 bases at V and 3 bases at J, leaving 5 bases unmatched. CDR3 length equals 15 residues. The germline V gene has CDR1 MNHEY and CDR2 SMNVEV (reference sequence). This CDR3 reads CASSPRTGDNQPQHF. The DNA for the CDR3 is TGTGCCAGCAGTCCCCGGACAGGGGACAATCAGCCCCAGCATTTT.

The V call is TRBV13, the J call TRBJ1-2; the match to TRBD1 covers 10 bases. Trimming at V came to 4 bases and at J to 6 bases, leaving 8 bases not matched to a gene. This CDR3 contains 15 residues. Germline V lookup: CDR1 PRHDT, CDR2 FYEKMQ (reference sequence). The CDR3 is CASSSPGTGVHGYTF. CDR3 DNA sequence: TGTGCCAGCAGCTCCCCCGGGACAGGGGTACATGGCTACACCTTC.

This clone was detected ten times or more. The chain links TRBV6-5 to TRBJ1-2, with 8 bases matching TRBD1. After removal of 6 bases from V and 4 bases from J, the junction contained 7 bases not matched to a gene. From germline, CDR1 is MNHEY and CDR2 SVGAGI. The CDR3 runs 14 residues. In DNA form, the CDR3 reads TGTGCCAGCAGATTAGGGACAGGCCTCTATGGCTACACCTTC. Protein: CASRLGTGLYGYTF.

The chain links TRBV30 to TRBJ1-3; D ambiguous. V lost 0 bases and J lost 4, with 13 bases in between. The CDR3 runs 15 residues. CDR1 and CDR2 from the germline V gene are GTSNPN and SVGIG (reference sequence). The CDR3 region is CAWSVLWKSGNTIYF. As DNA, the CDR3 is TGTGCCTGGAGTGTACTATGGAAGTCCGGAAACACCATATATTTT.

CDR3 nucleotides: TGTGCCAGCAGTCCGCGATACGAGCAGTACTTC. Translated, it gives CASSPRYEQYF. The gene calls are TRBV28 and TRBJ2-7; D gene ambiguous. This CDR3 is built from 11 residues. Trimming left V 5 bases short and J 4 bases short, with 6 bases between. CDR1 and CDR2 (germline): MDHEN, SYDVKM.

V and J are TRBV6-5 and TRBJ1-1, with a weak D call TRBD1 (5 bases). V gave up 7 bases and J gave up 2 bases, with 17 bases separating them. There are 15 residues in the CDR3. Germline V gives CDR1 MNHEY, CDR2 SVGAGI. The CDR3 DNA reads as TGTGCCAGCATCGACCCGTGGGGGGTAAACACTGAAGCTTTCTTT. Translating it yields CASIDPWGVNTEAFF.

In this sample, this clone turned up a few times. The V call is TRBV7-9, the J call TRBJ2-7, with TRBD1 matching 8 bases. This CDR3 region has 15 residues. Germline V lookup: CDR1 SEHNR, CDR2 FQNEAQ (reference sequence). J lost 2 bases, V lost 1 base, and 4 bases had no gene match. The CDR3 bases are TGTGCCAGCAGCTTAGTCGGGGACAGGACCTACGAGCAGTACTTC. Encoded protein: CASSLVGDRTYEQYF.

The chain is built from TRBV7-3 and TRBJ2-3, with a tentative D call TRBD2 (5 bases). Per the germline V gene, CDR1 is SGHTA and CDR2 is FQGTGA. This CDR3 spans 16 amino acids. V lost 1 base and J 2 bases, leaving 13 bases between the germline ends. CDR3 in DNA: TGTGCCAGCAGCTTAATGGGAGTAACACACACAGATACGCAGTATTTT. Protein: CASSLMGVTHTDTQYF.